The T cell receptor beta chain under discussion was sequenced for a study of vaccination and CD4 T cells after COVID-19. In the case of this clonotype: The antigen is unknown.

Cultured CD4+ T cell DNA was sequenced using the Oncomine TCR Beta short-read assay. From CD4+ T cells that had been cultured, genomic DNA was extracted. TCRdb reanalysed the PCR reads using MiXCR and keeps one entry per CDR3 protein. The sample includes over 9,500 distinct CDR3 sequences, around 26% of them seen just once. As to treatment: approximately 9-day PBMC culture with coronavirus spike peptide pools or control peptides (ViraFEST assay). According to the study, CD4+ T cells from the unexposed donor were gathered ahead of the COVID-19 pandemic (2011-2018). The V and J ends lost 3 bases and 3 bases respectively, with 6 bases between them. The CDR3 runs 13 residues. Germline lookup yields CDR1 MGHDK and CDR2 SYGVNS.

The rearrangement uses TRBV25-1 and TRBJ1-5; D call uncertain. Sequencing was done on a sample of CD4+ T cells from blood, cultured in vitro. This receptor was taken from a human donor in good health. CDR3 loop: CASSDGANQPQHF. The DNA for the CDR3 is TGTGCCAGCAGTGATGGAGCCAATCAGCCCCAGCATTTT.